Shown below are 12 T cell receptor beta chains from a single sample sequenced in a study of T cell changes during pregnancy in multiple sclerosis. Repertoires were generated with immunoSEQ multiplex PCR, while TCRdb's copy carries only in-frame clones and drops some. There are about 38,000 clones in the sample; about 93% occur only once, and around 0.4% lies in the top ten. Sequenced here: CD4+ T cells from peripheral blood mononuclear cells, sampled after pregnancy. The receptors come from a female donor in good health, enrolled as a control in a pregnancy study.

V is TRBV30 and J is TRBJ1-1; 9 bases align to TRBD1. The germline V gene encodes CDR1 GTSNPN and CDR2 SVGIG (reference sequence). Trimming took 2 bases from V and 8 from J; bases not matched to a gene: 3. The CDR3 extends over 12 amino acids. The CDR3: CAWSRDRVEAFF. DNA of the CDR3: TGTGCCTGGAGTAGGGACAGGGTCGAAGCTTTCTTT. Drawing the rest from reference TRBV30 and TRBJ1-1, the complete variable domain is SQTIHQWPATLVQPVGSPLSLECTVEGTSNPNLYWYRQAAGRGLQLLFYSVGIGQISSEVPQNLSASRPQDRQFILSSKKLLLSDSGFYLCAWSRDRVEAFFGQGTRLTVV.

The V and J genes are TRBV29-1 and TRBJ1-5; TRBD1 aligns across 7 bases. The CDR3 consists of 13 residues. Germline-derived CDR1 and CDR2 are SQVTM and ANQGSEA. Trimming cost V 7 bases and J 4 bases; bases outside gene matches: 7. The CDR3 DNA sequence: TGCAGCGCTAAACAGGGGACTAATCAGCCCCAGCATTTT. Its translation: CSAKQGTNQPQHF.

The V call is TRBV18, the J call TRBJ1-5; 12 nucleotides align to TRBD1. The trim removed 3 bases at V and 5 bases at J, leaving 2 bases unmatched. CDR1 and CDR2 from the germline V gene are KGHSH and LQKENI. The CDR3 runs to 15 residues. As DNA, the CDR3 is TGTGCCAGCTCACCGGGACAGGGGGCCGATCAGCCCCAGCATTTT. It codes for CASSPGQGADQPQHF. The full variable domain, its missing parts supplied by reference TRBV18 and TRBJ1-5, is NAGVMQNPRHLVRRRGQEARLRCSPMKGHSHVYWYRQLPEEGLKFMVYLQKENIIDESGMPKERFSAEFPKEGPSILRIQQVVRGDSAAYFCASSPGQGADQPQHFGDGTRLSIL.

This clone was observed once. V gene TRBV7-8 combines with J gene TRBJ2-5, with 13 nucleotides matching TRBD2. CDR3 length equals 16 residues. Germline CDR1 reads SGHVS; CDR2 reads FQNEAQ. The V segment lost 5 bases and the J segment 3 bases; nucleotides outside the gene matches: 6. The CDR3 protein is CASSRRTSGGEETQYF. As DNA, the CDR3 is TGTGCCAGCAGCCGGAGGACTAGCGGGGGAGAAGAGACCCAGTACTTC.

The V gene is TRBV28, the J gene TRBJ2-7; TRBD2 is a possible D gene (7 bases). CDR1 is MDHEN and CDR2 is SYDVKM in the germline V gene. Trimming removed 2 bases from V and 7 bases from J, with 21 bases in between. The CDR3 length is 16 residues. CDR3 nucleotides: TGTGCCAGCAGTTTAGCGGGAGTGAACAGGGCTCGAGAGCAGTACTTC. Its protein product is CASSLAGVNRAREQYF.

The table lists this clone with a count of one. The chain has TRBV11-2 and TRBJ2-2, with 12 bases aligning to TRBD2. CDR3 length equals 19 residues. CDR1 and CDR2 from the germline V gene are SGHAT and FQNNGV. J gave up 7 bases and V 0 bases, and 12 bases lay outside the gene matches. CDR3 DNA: TGTGCCAGCAGCTTAGATCTGGCAGGCCTAGCGGGAGGGAACGGGGAGCTGTTTTTT. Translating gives CASSLDLAGLAGGNGELFF.

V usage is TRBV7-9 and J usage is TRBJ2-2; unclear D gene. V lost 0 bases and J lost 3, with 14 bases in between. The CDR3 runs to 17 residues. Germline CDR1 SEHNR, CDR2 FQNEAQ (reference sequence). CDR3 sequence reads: CASSLAVGAPDTGELFF. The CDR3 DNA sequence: TGTGCCAGCAGCTTAGCGGTCGGAGCCCCGGACACCGGGGAGCTGTTTTTT.

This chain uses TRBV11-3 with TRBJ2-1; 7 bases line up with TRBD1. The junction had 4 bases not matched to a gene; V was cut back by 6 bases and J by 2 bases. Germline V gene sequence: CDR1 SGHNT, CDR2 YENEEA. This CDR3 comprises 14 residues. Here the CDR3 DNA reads TGTGCCAGCAGACCCGGGACAGCCTACAATGAGCAGTTCTTC. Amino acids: CASRPGTAYNEQFF.

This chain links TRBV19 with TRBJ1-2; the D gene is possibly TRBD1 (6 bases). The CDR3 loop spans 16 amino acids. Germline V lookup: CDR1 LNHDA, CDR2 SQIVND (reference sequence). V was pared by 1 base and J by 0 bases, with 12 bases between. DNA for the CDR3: TGTGCCAGTAGTATAGTGTCGACAGGACCTAACTATGGCTACACCTTC. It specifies CASSIVSTGPNYGYTF.

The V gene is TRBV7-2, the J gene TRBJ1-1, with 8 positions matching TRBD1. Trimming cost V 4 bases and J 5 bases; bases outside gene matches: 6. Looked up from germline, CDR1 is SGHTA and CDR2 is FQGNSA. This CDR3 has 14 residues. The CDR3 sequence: CASSSQGAGTEAFF. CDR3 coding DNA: TGTGCCAGCAGCTCCCAGGGGGCTGGGACTGAAGCTTTCTTT.

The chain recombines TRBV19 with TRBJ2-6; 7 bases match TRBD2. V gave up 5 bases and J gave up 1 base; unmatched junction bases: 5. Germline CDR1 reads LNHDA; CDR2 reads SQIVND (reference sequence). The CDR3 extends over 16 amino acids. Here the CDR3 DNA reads TGTGCCAGTAGTCCTTGGGGGGGGTCTGGGGCCAACGTCCTGACTTTC. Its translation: CASSPWGGSGANVLTF.

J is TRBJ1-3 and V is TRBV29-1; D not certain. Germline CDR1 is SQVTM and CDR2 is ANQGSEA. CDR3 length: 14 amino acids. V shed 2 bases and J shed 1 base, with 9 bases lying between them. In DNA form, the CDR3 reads TGCAGCGTTGAATCGACACTTTCTGGAAACACCATATATTTT. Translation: CSVESTLSGNTIYF.